This is a list of T cell receptor beta chains from one sample in a study of blood T cell repertoires in COVID-19. Only in-frame clones appear in the TCRdb table, and some are missing; sequencing was by immunoSEQ multiplex PCR. The sample yields 150,000 to 200,000 clones, 80% to 85% seen once. The specimen was peripheral blood. The receptors originated from a woman aged 70-85 years with COVID-19, enrolled during active disease. Both conserved end residues are part of each CDR3. Fields, in order: V gene, clone size, J gene, D gene, CDR3 DNA, CDR3 protein. A D gene is named only where the DNA matches it firmly. Expanded clones are given a class, and other clones once, few, many or no size at all.

V: TRBV2
size: -
J: TRBJ2-2
D: -
DNA: TGTGCCAGCAGTTATTTAAGGGGGAACACCGGGGAGCTGTTTTTT
CDR3: CASSYLRGNTGELFF

V: TRBV7-8
size: -
J: TRBJ2-7
D: -
DNA: TGTGCCAGCAGCCGATGGACAGTCCCAACGGAGGAGCAGTACTTC
CDR3: CASSRWTVPTEEQYF

V: TRBV6-1
size: -
J: TRBJ2-2
D: -
DNA: TGTGCCAGCAGTGAAATCGGTGGACACCCGAACACCGGGGAGCTGTTTTTT
CDR3: CASSEIGGHPNTGELFF

V: TRBV28
size: -
J: TRBJ1-6
D: TRBD1
DNA: TGTGCCAGCAGTCCATTGGACAGGGAGGCATATAATTCACCCCTCCACTTT
CDR3: CASSPLDREAYNSPLHF

V: TRBV5-1
size: -
J: TRBJ2-7
D: TRBD2
DNA: TGCGCCAGCAGCAGAAGGACTAGCTCCCTCTACGAGCAGTACTTC
CDR3: CASSRRTSSLYEQYF

V: TRBV7-2
size: -
J: TRBJ2-1
D: -
DNA: TGTGCCAGCAGCTTAATGCGGGATAGTAATGAGCAGTTCTTC
CDR3: CASSLMRDSNEQFF

V: TRBV27
size: once
J: TRBJ1-1
D: -
DNA: TGTGCCAGCAGTATCTCGGACGGACTTTTCACTGAAGCTTTCTTT
CDR3: CASSISDGLFTEAFF

V: TRBV5-3
size: -
J: TRBJ2-7
D: TRBD2
DNA: TGTGCCAGAAGCTGTGTCGGGAGGTACTCCTACGAGCAGTACTTC
CDR3: CARSCVGRYSYEQYF

V: TRBV2
size: -
J: TRBJ1-1
D: -
DNA: TGTGCCAGCAGTGGACAGCCGAACACTGAAGCTTTCTTT
CDR3: CASSGQPNTEAFF

V: TRBV11-2
size: -
J: TRBJ2-7
D: TRBD1
DNA: TGTGCCAGCAGCTTAGAGGGGACAGCCTCCTACGAGCAGTACTTC
CDR3: CASSLEGTASYEQYF

V: TRBV5-4
size: few
J: TRBJ2-3
D: TRBD2
DNA: TGTGCCAGCAGCTTGGCGGGGGGAAGATCCGGAACCGATACGCAGTATTTT
CDR3: CASSLAGGRSGTDTQYF

V: TRBV19
size: once
J: TRBJ2-5
D: -
DNA: TGTGCCAGTGATCAGGGGTCATCAGAGACCCAGTACTTC
CDR3: CASDQGSSETQYF

V: TRBV11-3
size: -
J: TRBJ2-5
D: -
DNA: TGTGCCAGCAGCTCTAGCGCCGGAGGGGAGACCCAGTACTTC
CDR3: CASSSSAGGETQYF

V: TRBV4-1
size: few
J: TRBJ2-7
D: TRBD2
DNA: TGCGCCAGCAGCCAAGATCGACTAGCGGGAGCCCAGCAGTACTTC
CDR3: CASSQDRLAGAQQYF

V: TRBV7-9
size: -
J: TRBJ2-1
D: -
DNA: TGTGCCAGCAGCGGGGCGTTTAGTTACTCCTACAATGAGCAGTTCTTC
CDR3: CASSGAFSYSYNEQFF

V: TRBV7-8
size: -
J: TRBJ2-7
D: TRBD1
DNA: TGTGCCAGCAGCCCGACGGGACAGGGATCCTACGAGCAGTACTTC
CDR3: CASSPTGQGSYEQYF

V: TRBV30
size: -
J: TRBJ2-3
D: TRBD2
DNA: TGTGCCTTGTCCCAGCGGGAGAAAACAGATACGCAGTATTTT
CDR3: CALSQREKTDTQYF

V: TRBV19
size: -
J: TRBJ2-7
D: TRBD1
DNA: TGTGCCAGTAGTATAGTGGACAGGGGATCCTACGAGCAGTACTTC
CDR3: CASSIVDRGSYEQYF

V: TRBV2
size: -
J: TRBJ1-2
D: -
DNA: TGTGCCAGCACACGACAGACAACGGCGAGCACCTTC
CDR3: CASTRQTTASTF

V: TRBV7-9
size: -
J: TRBJ2-2
D: -
DNA: TGTGCCAGCAGCTTCTACGGGAGTGACACCGGGGAGCTGTTTTTT
CDR3: CASSFYGSDTGELFF

V: TRBV14
size: -
J: TRBJ2-7
D: -
DNA: TGTGCCAGCAGCCTTGACAGATTAGGCGAGCAGTACTTC
CDR3: CASSLDRLGEQYF

V: TRBV9
size: -
J: TRBJ2-3
D: -
DNA: TGTGCCAGCAGCACTACGACAGCTAGCACAGATACGCAGTATTTT
CDR3: CASSTTTASTDTQYF

V: TRBV15
size: -
J: TRBJ1-4
D: -
DNA: TGTGCCACCAGCAGAGCCCCTACAACTAATGAAAAACTGTTTTTT
CDR3: CATSRAPTTNEKLFF

V: TRBV30
size: -
J: TRBJ2-1
D: TRBD2
DNA: TGTGCCTGGATTCGGAGCGGCGGGAGCTCCTACAATGAGCAGTTCTTC
CDR3: CAWIRSGGSSYNEQFF

V: TRBV28
size: -
J: TRBJ1-2
D: -
DNA: TGTGCCAGCAGTTTGCGGGGGAACTATGGCTACACCTTC
CDR3: CASSLRGNYGYTF

V: TRBV9
size: -
J: TRBJ1-4
D: TRBD1
DNA: TGTGCCAGCAGCGTAGCTCACGGACAGGAAGAAAAACTGTTTTTT
CDR3: CASSVAHGQEEKLFF

V: TRBV18
size: -
J: TRBJ2-7
D: -
DNA: TGTGCCAGCTCACCCGTGACAGCTCAATACGAGCAGTACTTC
CDR3: CASSPVTAQYEQYF

V: TRBV6-5
size: -
J: TRBJ1-1
D: -
DNA: TGTGCCAGCAGTTCACAGGATAGGAACACTGAAGCTTTCTTT
CDR3: CASSSQDRNTEAFF

V: TRBV27
size: -
J: TRBJ1-6
D: TRBD1
DNA: TGTGCCAGCAGTTTAACAGGGGCCTATAATTCACCCCTCCACTTT
CDR3: CASSLTGAYNSPLHF

V: TRBV19
size: -
J: TRBJ2-2
D: -
DNA: TGTGCCAGTAGTCCAGGGGCGGAACGAAGTAGGGCCGGGGAGCTGTTTTTT
CDR3: CASSPGAERSRAGELFF

V: TRBV5-6
size: -
J: TRBJ2-5
D: -
DNA: TGTGCCAGCAGCTTCCCAGGGAAGGAAGAGACCCAGTACTTC
CDR3: CASSFPGKEETQYF

V: TRBV11-3
size: -
J: TRBJ2-1
D: -
DNA: TGTGCCAGCAGCCTTTTCGGCGGGGCTTACAATGAGCAGTTCTTC
CDR3: CASSLFGGAYNEQFF

V: TRBV28
size: -
J: TRBJ2-2
D: -
DNA: TGTGCCAGCAGTTTAGCTATCACGACGAACACCGGGGAGCTGTTTTTT
CDR3: CASSLAITTNTGELFF

V: TRBV5-1
size: -
J: TRBJ1-6
D: TRBD1
DNA: TGCGCCAGCAGCCGGACAGGGGATAATTCACCCCTCCACTTT
CDR3: CASSRTGDNSPLHF

V: TRBV7-2
size: -
J: TRBJ2-1
D: -
DNA: TGTGCCAGCAGCTTAGGTGGCGGGAACTACAATGAGCAGTTCTTC
CDR3: CASSLGGGNYNEQFF

V: TRBV28
size: once
J: TRBJ2-1
D: TRBD2
DNA: TGTGCCAGCAGTACCTCGCGGGAGCTCCTTGATAATGAGCAGTTCTTC
CDR3: CASSTSRELLDNEQFF